The clone carrying this T cell receptor (beta chain) was recorded a few times. The antigen is unknown. This specimen belongs to a study of cytotoxic CD8 clonotypes in ibrutinib-treated CLL. Study information: Responses: approximately 24 partial, 2 complete; after median approximately 70 months, roughly 14 stayed remitted, about twelve progressed. Broader study findings: Sampling times, which were not matched between the groups, differed between sustained-remission patients and progressing patients.

Profiled with immunoSEQ multiplex PCR; TCRdb holds only in-frame clones, not every one. The table has roughly 220,000 clones, just over 70% seen once; the top ten hold approximately 6.3%. Between the trimmed V and J ends, which lost 3 bases and 12 bases, there was a span of 15 bases. CDR1 GTSNPN and CDR2 SVGIG come from the germline V gene (reference sequence). The CDR3 contains 11 residues. V gene TRBV30 combines with J gene TRBJ2-7; maybe TRBD1 (6 bases). The clonotype originates from a human donor with chronic lymphocytic leukemia. The starting material was PBMCs, obtained after 12 months of ibrutinib treatment. CDR3 in amino acids: CAWSGGQWRYF. CDR3 DNA: TGTGCCTGGAGCGGCGGACAGTGGAGGTACTTC.